Below, 26 T cell receptor beta chains from the same sample are listed, as sequenced in a study of blood T cell repertoires in COVID-19. Sequenced by immunoSEQ multiplex PCR; TCRdb stores in-frame clones only, minus some. This sample has tens of thousands of clones, with 86% found just once. The specimen was peripheral blood. The receptors derive from a man aged 55 to 70 with acute or convalescent COVID-19.

This rearrangement joins TRBV30 to TRBJ1-2, with D possibly being TRBD1 (5 bases). The ends were cut back, 5 bases at V and 4 bases at J, with 17 bases in the middle. CDR1 is GTSNPN and CDR2 is SVGIG in the germline V gene (reference sequence). The CDR3 loop spans 14 amino acids. CDR3: CAWARTGLFYGYTF. DNA of the CDR3: TGTGCCTGGGCAAGGACGGGACTTTTCTATGGCTACACCTTC.

This rearrangement joins TRBV29-1 to TRBJ2-2; 13 positions agree with TRBD2. The germline gives CDR1 SQVTM, CDR2 ANQGSEA. V was clipped by 3 bases and J by 1 base; unmatched bases: 2. This CDR3 contains 16 residues. CDR3 region: CSVDGLAGVNTGELFF. CDR3 nucleotide sequence: TGCAGCGTTGACGGACTAGCGGGAGTGAACACCGGGGAGCTGTTTTTT.

The chain carries TRBV5-1 and TRBJ2-7; 8 positions agree with TRBD2. Looked up from germline, CDR1 is SGHRS and CDR2 is YFSETQ. The J segment lost 0 bases and the V segment lost 2 bases, leaving 7 bases of the junction unmatched. The CDR3 is made up of 16 amino acids. For the CDR3, the DNA is TGCGCCAGCAGCTTAAAGGGCGGGACTAGCTCCTACGAGCAGTACTTC. Translating it yields CASSLKGGTSSYEQYF.

The gene calls are TRBV29-1 and TRBJ1-1, with 9 bases lining up with TRBD1. The CDR3 totals 14 residues. Germline lookup yields CDR1 SQVTM and CDR2 ANQGSEA. With 7 bases clipped from V and 1 base from J, the junction kept 7 bases outside the gene matches. The DNA of the CDR3 is TGCAGCGCCCGGGACAGGGCTAAGAACACTGAAGCTTTCTTT. Protein sequence: CSARDRAKNTEAFF.

This clone was seen only a few times. J is TRBJ2-7 and V is TRBV2; a possible D gene is TRBD2 (7 bases). Germline CDR1 SNHLY, CDR2 FYNNEI. This CDR3 has 16 residues. V was trimmed by 6 bases and J by 0 bases, leaving 18 bases between them. DNA for the CDR3: TGTGCCAGCAGCGCCCTTCTAGCGGACAGCTCCTACGAGCAGTACTTC. It encodes CASSALLADSSYEQYF.

The chain couples TRBV11-2 to TRBJ2-5; 10 bases are shared with TRBD2. The germline CDR1 and CDR2 sequences are SGHAT and FQNNGV. The CDR3 has 15 residues. The V gene end was trimmed by 5 bases and the J gene end by 5 bases; junction bases not matched to a gene: 8. DNA for the CDR3: TGTGCCAGCAGCCCAGCGGGGGGGAGCTATGAGACCCAGTACTTC. Encoded protein: CASSPAGGSYETQYF.

The chain couples TRBV30 to TRBJ2-7, with TRBD2 identical over 11 bases. This CDR3 comprises 13 residues. Losses at the gene ends were 1 base for V and 4 bases for J; bases not matched to a gene: 0. Germline CDR1 reads GTSNPN; CDR2 reads SVGIG (reference sequence). The CDR3 is CAWSASGRYEQYF. The CDR3 nucleotides are TGTGCCTGGAGTGCTAGCGGGAGGTACGAGCAGTACTTC.

The chain is built from TRBV5-5 and TRBJ2-7, with 8 nucleotides matching TRBD2. CDR3 length: 18 amino acids. Germline V CDR1 and CDR2: SGHKS, YYEKEE (reference sequence). Germline trimming cut 1 base from V and 0 bases from J; bases unmatched to any gene: 12. Written as DNA, the CDR3 is TGTGCCAGCAGCTTGATCGCGGGAGGAGGGTCGAGCTCCTACGAGCAGTACTTC. The encoded protein is CASSLIAGGGSSSYEQYF.

The chain uses TRBV6-2 or TRBV6-3 and TRBJ1-5; the D gene is possibly TRBD1 (5 bases). The CDR3 runs to 14 residues. Trimming stripped 5 bases from V and 2 bases from J, with 10 bases between. Germline CDR1 is MNHEY and CDR2 is SVGEGT. The chain's CDR3 is CASSRGGGNQPQHF. Written as DNA, the CDR3 is TGTGCCAGCAGTCGCGGGGGTGGCAATCAGCCCCAGCATTTT.

This chain connects TRBV7-8 to TRBJ1-1, with D uncertain. The CDR3 has 11 residues. Per germline, CDR1 SGHVS and CDR2 FQNEAQ. V was cut by 5 bases and J by 8 bases, with 9 bases left in between. CDR3 amino acids: CASSPGVEAFF. CDR3 in DNA: TGTGCCAGCAGCCCCGGGGTAGAAGCTTTCTTT.

This CDR3 reads CASSTPRRQGDGYTF. The CDR3 DNA is TGTGCCAGCAGCACCCCCAGGCGCCAAGGTGATGGCTACACCTTC. The gene calls are TRBV28 and TRBJ1-2; D gene uncertain. The CDR3 length is 15 residues. CDR1 MDHEN and CDR2 SYDVKM come from the germline V gene. V was trimmed by 6 bases and J by 6 bases, leaving 20 bases between them.

The DNA of the CDR3 is TGTGCCAGTAGTATACAAACTGAAGCTTTCTTT. Translating it yields CASSIQTEAFF. V gene TRBV19 combines with J gene TRBJ1-1; D not certain. In germline, CDR1 is LNHDA, CDR2 SQIVND (reference sequence). V was shortened by 2 bases and J by 5 bases, with 3 bases between the two germline ends. The CDR3 consists of 11 residues.

This chain uses TRBV6-2 or TRBV6-3 with TRBJ2-3; TRBD2 is a possible D gene (5 bases). The CDR3 has 14 amino acids. V lost 2 bases, J lost 3 bases, and 9 bases lay in between. Germline assignment: CDR1 MNHEY and CDR2 SVGEGT. The CDR3, as DNA: TGTGCCAGCAGTTACGTCGGGGAAACAGATACGCAGTATTTT. Translating gives CASSYVGETDTQYF.

This sequence joins TRBV29-1 and TRBJ1-2, with TRBD1 as a possible D gene (6 bases). V lost 2 bases to trimming and J lost 5 bases, with 18 bases between them. Looked up from germline, CDR1 is SQVTM and CDR2 is ANQGSEA. This CDR3 has 15 amino acids. CDR3 bases: TGCAGCGTTGAAAGCCAGGCCCTCAGGGGATATGGCTACACCTTC. This encodes CSVESQALRGYGYTF.

J is TRBJ2-1 and V is TRBV19; 10 nucleotides align to TRBD2. Germline trimming cut 6 bases from V and 5 bases from J; bases unmatched to any gene: 4. Germline lookup yields CDR1 LNHDA and CDR2 SQIVND (reference sequence). The CDR3 is 14 residues long. The CDR3 here is CASRPAGGHNEQFF. Written as DNA, the CDR3 is TGTGCCAGTAGGCCAGCGGGGGGGCACAATGAGCAGTTCTTC.

The chain is built from TRBV6-6 and TRBJ1-2, with D tentatively TRBD1 (6 bases). The CDR3 extends over 13 amino acids. The germline V gene has CDR1 MNHNY and CDR2 SVGAGI (reference sequence). V lost 0 bases, J lost 8 bases, and 10 bases lay in between. CDR3 sequence reads: CASSYSGALGYTF. Written as DNA, the CDR3 is TGTGCCAGCAGTTACTCGGGGGCATTAGGCTACACCTTC.

The chain is built from TRBV5-1 and TRBJ1-1, with D perhaps matching TRBD1 (5 bases). This CDR3 comprises 16 residues. Germline CDR1 is SGHRS and CDR2 is YFSETQ. The germline V and J ends were trimmed by 0 bases and 0 bases, with 12 bases remaining between them. CDR3 in amino acids: CASSLDGAYLNTEAFF. CDR3 nucleotide sequence: TGCGCCAGCAGCTTGGATGGGGCCTATCTGAACACTGAAGCTTTCTTT. Variable domain in full (rest from reference TRBV5-1 and TRBJ1-1): KAGVTQTPRYLIKTRGQQVTLSCSPISGHRSVSWYQQTPGQGLQFLFEYFSETQRNKGNFPGRFSGRQFSNSRSEMNVSTLELGDSALYLCASSLDGAYLNTEAFFGQGTRLTVV.

The chain recombines TRBV7-2 with TRBJ1-5; 8 bases line up with TRBD1. Germline loops: CDR1 SGHTA, CDR2 FQGNSA. The V segment lost 5 bases and the J segment 1 base; nucleotides outside the gene matches: 7. The CDR3 totals 16 residues. Here the CDR3 reads CASSRHGQGSNQPQHF. The CDR3 DNA is TGTGCCAGCAGCAGACACGGACAGGGCAGCAATCAGCCCCAGCATTTT.

This chain joins TRBV3-1 (or the pseudogene TRBV3-2) and TRBJ2-7; D might be TRBD1 (6 bases). Trimming shortened V by 4 bases and J by 3 bases, and 13 bases separated the two germline ends. CDR1 and CDR2 from the germline V gene are LGHDT and YNNKEL (reference sequence). The CDR3 has 14 amino acids. The CDR3 sequence: CASSRSQQGYEQYF. The CDR3 region has the DNA TGTGCCAGCAGCCGAAGTCAACAGGGCTACGAGCAGTACTTC.

This clone has only a few counts. CDR3 protein: CASSLGTGLNTEAFF. CDR3 DNA sequence: TGTGCCAGCAGCTTAGGGACAGGGCTGAACACTGAAGCTTTCTTT. The chain uses TRBV11-1 and TRBJ1-1; 8 positions match TRBD1. The germline V gene encodes CDR1 SGHAT and CDR2 FQDESV (reference sequence). Losses at the gene ends were 1 base for V and 0 bases for J; bases not matched to a gene: 1. This CDR3 is built from 15 residues.

The chain recombines TRBV19 with TRBJ2-1, with TRBD2 identical over 12 bases. Germline CDR1 and CDR2: LNHDA and SQIVND (reference sequence). The CDR3 totals 20 residues. V lost 3 bases and J lost 0; bases outside the gene matches: 12. CDR3 sequence reads: CASSINFGGLAGSSYNEQFF. The DNA for the CDR3 is TGTGCCAGTAGTATTAACTTCGGTGGACTAGCGGGATCCTCCTACAATGAGCAGTTCTTC.

V and J are TRBV7-2 and TRBJ1-2; D not resolved. Germline CDR1 SGHTA, CDR2 FQGNSA. Trimming left V 2 bases short and J 6 bases short, with 10 bases between. The CDR3 extends over 13 amino acids. CDR3 in DNA: TGTGCCAGCAGCTTAAGTCAGGTTGATGGCTACACCTTC. It yields the protein CASSLSQVDGYTF. Full variable domain (remainder filled in from reference TRBV7-2 and TRBJ1-2): GAGVSQSPSNKVTEKGKDVELRCDPISGHTALYWYRQSLGQGLEFLIYFQGNSAPDKSGLPSDRFSAERTGGSVSTLTIQRTQQEDSAVYLCASSLSQVDGYTFGSGTRLTVV.

The chain recombines TRBV7-6 with TRBJ1-1; D is uncertain. The CDR3 has 15 residues. V dropped 1 base and J dropped 3 bases, with 12 bases sitting between them. Germline V gene lookup returns CDR1 SGHVS and CDR2 FNYEAQ. DNA of the CDR3: TGTGCCAGCAGCTTAGGAGGAGAGGCGGACACTGAAGCTTTCTTT. Its translation is CASSLGGEADTEAFF.

The V call is TRBV5-8, the J call TRBJ1-1; D unresolved. CDR1 and CDR2 (germline): SGHTS, YDEGEE. V lost 3 bases, J lost 1 base, and 10 bases lay in between. The CDR3 is made up of 14 amino acids. The CDR3 DNA reads as TGTGCCAGCAGCTCACTGCGGAGGAACACTGAAGCTTTCTTT. This gives the protein CASSSLRRNTEAFF.

The chain employs TRBV2 and TRBJ2-5, with 9 bases that match TRBD1. J gave up 6 bases and V 5 bases, and 7 bases lay outside the gene matches. The CDR3 is made up of 14 amino acids. Germline V gives CDR1 SNHLY, CDR2 FYNNEI. CDR3 nucleotides: TGTGCCAGCAGTCGACGGACAGGGGAGAAGACCCAGTACTTC. Translated: CASSRRTGEKTQYF.

The chain carries TRBV5-1 and TRBJ1-4; 7 bases fit TRBD1. CDR3 size: 15 residues. The ends lost 4 bases at V and 5 bases at J; junction bases unmatched: 8. Germline V gene lookup returns CDR1 SGHRS and CDR2 YFSETQ. CDR3 DNA: TGCGCCAGCAGCCTGGACGGGACAGCGAATGAAAAACTGTTTTTT. This codes for CASSLDGTANEKLFF.